The 20 T cell receptor beta chains listed next were all sequenced from one sample in a study of identical twins. TCRdb recomputed calls from the 5' RACE reads with MiXCR, one row per CDR3 protein. The sample includes under 300,000 distinct CDR3 sequences, more than 9.5% of them seen just once. The same sample was also studied in work on yellow fever vaccine responses in identical twins.

The sample was memory (CD45RO+) T cells sorted from blood. The receptor source for this set is a woman aged 18-29 years in good health.

This clonotype was picked up a small number of times. The chain is built from TRBV11-3 and TRBJ2-4; tentatively, D is TRBD1 or TRBD2 (6 bases each). Trimming shortened V by 1 base and J by 9 bases, and 22 bases separated the two germline ends. The V gene's germline CDR1 is SGHNT and CDR2 YENEEA. CDR3 size: 17 residues. CDR3 nucleotides: TGTGCCAGCAGCTTAGGTGAGGCCTCTCCGAAGGGGGGCATTCAGTACTTC. This gives the protein CASSLGEASPKGGIQYF.

The CDR3 loop is CASSLVTRQGSTNTGELFF. DNA for the CDR3: TGTGCCAGCAGCTTAGTAACCCGGCAGGGATCTACAAACACCGGGGAGCTGTTTTTT. The chain uses TRBV13 and TRBJ2-2; maybe TRBD1 (5 bases). Germline lookup yields CDR1 PRHDT and CDR2 FYEKMQ (reference sequence). CDR3 length equals 19 residues. The V end lost 1 base, the J end lost 2 bases, and 20 bases lay between the germline ends. The full variable domain, rest sourced from reference TRBV13 and TRBJ2-2, is AAGVIQSPRHLIKEKRETATLKCYPIPRHDTVYWYQQGPGQDPQFLISFYEKMQSDKGSIPDRFSAQQFSDYHSELNMSSLELGDSALYFCASSLVTRQGSTNTGELFFGEGSRLTVL.

The chain links TRBV9 to TRBJ2-2; no clear D. The V end was cut by 0 bases, the J end by 1 base, with 7 bases between. Per the germline V gene, CDR1 is SGDLS and CDR2 is YYNGEE. The CDR3 is 15 amino acids. The CDR3, as DNA: TGTGCCAGCAGCGTAGGTGTCAAGAACACCGGGGAGCTGTTTTTT. Translation gives CASSVGVKNTGELFF.

This clonotype has just a few counts. The chain joins TRBV19 to TRBJ2-7; 7 bases align to TRBD1. Trimming cost V 3 bases and J 3 bases; bases outside gene matches: 5. This CDR3 is built from 14 residues. The germline CDR1 and CDR2 sequences are LNHDA and SQIVND (reference sequence). The CDR3 protein is CASSMGQSFYEQYF. DNA for the CDR3: TGTGCCAGTAGTATGGGACAGAGTTTCTACGAGCAGTACTTC.

This clonotype has more than one count but fewer than ten. The chain uses TRBV5-1 and TRBJ1-2; D is unclear. This CDR3 has 16 amino acids. Germline V gene sequence: CDR1 SGHRS, CDR2 YFSETQ. The V and J ends lost 2 bases and 2 bases respectively, with 16 bases between them. This CDR3 is CASSFGVLGANYGYTF. The CDR3 nucleotides read TGCGCCAGCAGCTTTGGGGTCTTGGGTGCGAACTATGGCTACACCTTC. Supplemented by reference TRBV5-1 and TRBJ1-2, the full variable domain reads KAGVTQTPRYLIKTRGQQVTLSCSPISGHRSVSWYQQTPGQGLQFLFEYFSETQRNKGNFPGRFSGRQFSNSRSEMNVSTLELGDSALYLCASSFGVLGANYGYTFGSGTRLTVV.

This chain joins TRBV30 and TRBJ1-2; D gene uncertain. CDR3 length: 13 residues. V lost 4 bases to trimming and J lost 5 bases, with 14 bases between them. CDR1 is GTSNPN, CDR2 SVGIG, per germline (reference sequence). The CDR3 coding sequence is TGTGCCTGGATGCGTTCGACGGCTTATGGCTACACCTTC. Translating it yields CAWMRSTAYGYTF.

This clonotype was recorded at least ten times. This chain connects TRBV29-1 to TRBJ2-4; either TRBD1 or TRBD2 may fit D (5 bases each). The CDR3 length is 13 residues. CDR1 and CDR2 (germline): SQVTM, ANQGSEA. Trimming cost V 2 bases and J 6 bases, with 11 bases left between them. The CDR3 coding sequence is TGCAGCGTTGAATATGGGACGGGAAACATTCAGTACTTC. Translated, it gives CSVEYGTGNIQYF.

The chain uses TRBV2 and TRBJ2-7; tentative D call: TRBD2 (5 bases). The ends were cut back, 7 bases at V and 5 bases at J, with 12 bases in the middle. This CDR3 spans 12 amino acids. Germline-derived CDR1 and CDR2 are SNHLY and FYNNEI. CDR3 nucleotide sequence: TGTGCCAGCAAAGCGAACGGGGACGAGCAGTACTTC. Protein product: CASKANGDEQYF. Supplemented by reference TRBV2 and TRBJ2-7, the full variable domain reads EPEVTQTPSHQVTQMGQEVILRCVPISNHLYFYWYRQILGQKVEFLVSFYNNEISEKSEIFDDQFSVERPDGSNFTLKIRSTKLEDSAMYFCASKANGDEQYFGPGTRLTVT.

This clonotype was recorded at least ten times. The rearrangement uses TRBV4-3 and TRBJ2-3, with D perhaps matching TRBD2 (5 bases). Per the germline V gene, CDR1 is LGHNA and CDR2 is YSLEER. V was shortened by 3 bases and J by 5 bases, with 9 bases between the two germline ends. The CDR3 has 13 residues. The CDR3: CASSHGLLDTQYF. The CDR3 DNA sequence: TGCGCCAGCAGCCATGGACTCCTAGATACGCAGTATTTT.

In its sample, this clonotype was seen many times. As DNA, the CDR3 is TGTGCCAGCAGCCCCCGTTCTAGCACAGATACGCAGTATTTT. It is translated as CASSPRSSTDTQYF. The chain is built from TRBV7-6 and TRBJ2-3; no firm D call. The germline CDR1 and CDR2 sequences are SGHVS and FNYEAQ. Trimming left V 5 bases short and J 0 bases short, with 9 bases between. CDR3 length equals 14 residues. The full variable domain, its missing parts supplied by reference TRBV7-6 and TRBJ2-3, is GAGVSQSPRYKVTKRGQDVALRCDPISGHVSLYWYRQALGQGPEFLTYFNYEAQQDKSGLPNDRFSAERPEGSISTLTIQRTEQRDSAMYRCASSPRSSTDTQYFGPGTRLTVL.

This clonotype was detected a few times. This rearrangement joins TRBV20-1 to TRBJ2-7, with 7 bases lining up with TRBD2. The CDR3 covers 14 residues. The germline gives CDR1 DFQATT, CDR2 SNEGSKA (reference sequence). V lost 5 bases and J lost 0; bases outside the gene matches: 7. The DNA of the CDR3 is TGCAGTGCTGGAGCGGGATCGAGCTCCTACGAGCAGTACTTC. Its protein is CSAGAGSSSYEQYF.

The V call is TRBV2, the J call TRBJ2-1; 9 bases fit TRBD2. V shed 6 bases and J 7 bases; nucleotides not matched to a gene: 10. Germline V gives CDR1 SNHLY, CDR2 FYNNEI. This CDR3 has 15 residues. The CDR3 loop reads CASRQGSGRGNEQFF. The DNA for the CDR3 is TGTGCCAGCAGGCAGGGTAGCGGGAGAGGAAATGAGCAGTTCTTC.

The J gene is TRBJ1-1, the V gene TRBV12-5; 7 positions match TRBD1. J gave up 6 bases and V 6 bases, and 10 bases lay outside the gene matches. Germline V gene sequence: CDR1 LGHNT, CDR2 FRNRAP. The CDR3 spans 14 residues. CDR3 sequence reads: CASGPGQVRAEAFF. CDR3 sequence (DNA): TGTGCTAGTGGCCCCGGACAGGTTCGTGCTGAAGCTTTCTTT.

The chain employs TRBV5-1 and TRBJ2-3; no reliable D call. Germline lookup yields CDR1 SGHRS and CDR2 YFSETQ. The CDR3 runs to 14 residues. The V end lost 6 bases, the J end lost 6 bases, and 17 bases lay between the germline ends. The CDR3 loop reads CASTSLGRSDTQYF. CDR3 sequence (DNA): TGCGCCAGCACTTCGCTAGGACGGTCCGATACGCAGTATTTT.

This clonotype was counted between two and nine times. The J gene is TRBJ2-3, the V gene TRBV3-1; possibly TRBD1 for D (7 bases). The CDR3 is 15 residues long. The germline V gene encodes CDR1 LGHDT and CDR2 YNNKEL (reference sequence). With 3 bases removed from V and 5 bases from J, the gap between germline ends came to 15 bases. CDR3 bases: TGTGCCAGCAGCCATACAGGGGACTGGGAAGATACGCAGTATTTT. It encodes CASSHTGDWEDTQYF.

CDR3 coding DNA: TGTGCCAGCAGCGCCTGGGTAGCGGGGGGGAAAGATACGCAGTATTTT. Its protein product is CASSAWVAGGKDTQYF. V gene TRBV11-2 combines with J gene TRBJ2-3; 11 nucleotides agree with TRBD2. From germline, CDR1 is SGHAT and CDR2 FQNNGV. The CDR3 extends over 16 amino acids. V lost 5 bases to trimming and J lost 5 bases; unmatched junction nucleotides: 9.

In its sample, this clonotype was seen a few times. This rearrangement joins TRBV7-9 to TRBJ1-1; no clear D. V was shortened by 5 bases and J by 5 bases, with 15 bases between the two germline ends. The CDR3 is 14 residues long. CDR1 and CDR2 (germline): SEHNR, FQNEAQ (reference sequence). The CDR3 nucleotides are TGTGCCAGCAGCCCCCCTGGGGTCAGGACTGAAGCTTTCTTT. Translating gives CASSPPGVRTEAFF.

The V and J genes are TRBV7-2 and TRBJ2-7; D perhaps matches TRBD2 (6 bases). The V gene's germline CDR1 is SGHTA and CDR2 FQGNSA. Trimming stripped 4 bases from V and 2 bases from J, with 15 bases between. The length of the CDR3 is 15 residues. The CDR3 nucleotides are TGTGCCAGCAGCTCAGACGAGACTAGGGCCTACGAGCAGTACTTC. It is translated as CASSSDETRAYEQYF.

The genes are TRBV2 and TRBJ2-7; the D gene could be TRBD1 or TRBD2 (5 bases each). This CDR3 is built from 14 residues. CDR1 and CDR2 from the germline V gene are SNHLY and FYNNEI. The ends were cut back, 7 bases at V and 3 bases at J, with 16 bases in the middle. The CDR3 nucleotides read TGTGCCAGCACCTTTAGGGACGGAGACTACGAGCAGTACTTC. Translation: CASTFRDGDYEQYF.

The genes are TRBV7-9 and TRBJ2-5; 9 bases map to TRBD1. Germline-derived CDR1 and CDR2 are SEHNR and FQNEAQ (reference sequence). After removal of 9 bases from V and 4 bases from J, the junction contained 9 bases not matched to a gene. The CDR3 consists of 14 residues. The DNA for the CDR3 is TGTGCCAGTGCATCGGACAGGGGTGGAGAGACCCAGTACTTC. As protein: CASASDRGGETQYF.